Below are 13 T cell receptor beta chains sequenced from a single sample in a study of T-cell reconstitution after alpha-beta-depleted transplantation in children (dated by TCRdb to the mid-2010s). The sample's treatment or condition label, in plain terms: allogeneic hematopoietic cell transplantation with graft depleted of TCRalphabeta T cells and CD19 B cells. The library came from PCR. Sequencing was performed on an Illumina HiSeq 2500. TCR libraries were prepared with molecular barcoding, using unique molecular identifiers to normalize TCRbeta repertoire quantification. The public sequencing data were trimmed at Q25 with fastp and processed into clonotypes with MiXCR by TCRdb, which kept only in-frame beta chains. Every distinct CDR3 protein forms one entry, paired with its most common genes and DNA. The table for this sample lists approximately 630,000 distinct CDR3 sequences; around 13% of them were counted only once. 0.75% to 0.85% of the sample belongs to the ten largest clones.

This specimen was PBMCs, taken before TCRalphabeta/CD19-depleted stem cell transplant. The receptor source for this set is a girl between 2 and 10 years old with congenital amegakaryocytic thrombocytopenia, due to receive a stem cell transplant.

This clonotype was observed a few times. The chain is built from TRBV3-1 and TRBJ2-1; D is ambiguous. The CDR3 is 13 residues long. V was clipped by 5 bases and J by 5 bases, with 10 bases between them. The germline gives CDR1 LGHDT, CDR2 YNNKEL (reference sequence). CDR3 protein: CASSKTVDNEQFF. CDR3 bases: TGTGCCAGCAGCAAGACGGTCGACAATGAGCAGTTCTTC.

The CDR3 region is CASSLRAGALGTDTQYF. The CDR3 DNA is TGTGCCAGCAGCTTGCGAGCGGGAGCTTTGGGAACAGATACGCAGTATTTT. The rearrangement uses TRBV5-5 and TRBJ2-3, with 8 bases that match TRBD2. The length of the CDR3 is 17 residues. V dropped 1 base and J dropped 3; count of bases not matched to a gene: 10. Germline V gives CDR1 SGHKS, CDR2 YYEKEE (reference sequence).

This clonotype was observed a few times. The rearrangement uses TRBV29-1 and TRBJ2-1, with 7 bases that match TRBD2. Germline V CDR1 and CDR2: SQVTM, ANQGSEA. Losses at the gene ends were 5 bases for V and 1 base for J; bases not matched to a gene: 11. The CDR3 extends over 16 amino acids. The CDR3 bases are TGCAGCGTTCGAGCGGGAATAAGGGGATCCTACAATGAGCAGTTCTTC. Protein: CSVRAGIRGSYNEQFF.

The gene calls are TRBV5-4 and TRBJ2-3; D may correspond to TRBD1 or TRBD2 (6 bases each). Germline values: CDR1 SGHNT, CDR2 YYREEE (reference sequence). The CDR3 is made up of 15 amino acids. Trimming shortened V by 4 bases and J by 1 base, and 13 bases separated the two germline ends. The CDR3 DNA follows: TGTGCCAGCAGCAGGGGGGCTCGCGGCACAGATACGCAGTATTTT. Translating it yields CASSRGARGTDTQYF.

This clonotype appeared a few times. The chain joins TRBV11-2 to TRBJ2-5; possible D gene TRBD1, 6 bases. Per the germline V gene, CDR1 is SGHAT and CDR2 is FQNNGV. V lost 6 bases and J lost 5, with 13 bases in between. This CDR3 has 13 amino acids. CDR3 residues: CASRDTGWETQYF. CDR3 in DNA: TGTGCCAGCAGGGACACAGGGTGGGAGACCCAGTACTTC.

DNA of the CDR3: TGCGCCAGCAGCTCCGTTCTAGCGGGAATCAATGAGCAGTTCTTC. This encodes CASSSVLAGINEQFF. The chain uses TRBV5-1 and TRBJ2-1, with TRBD2 matching 9 bases. Germline V gives CDR1 SGHRS, CDR2 YFSETQ. The CDR3 has 15 amino acids. After removal of 3 bases from V and 6 bases from J, the junction contained 7 bases not matched to a gene.

This clonotype occurred many times. The rearrangement uses TRBV12-3 or TRBV12-4 and TRBJ2-1; D not resolved. The CDR3 covers 13 residues. Trimming stripped 0 bases from V and 8 bases from J, with 8 bases between. This CDR3 reads CASSLAPWYEQFF. CDR3 DNA: TGTGCCAGCAGTTTAGCTCCGTGGTATGAGCAGTTCTTC.

The rearrangement joins TRBV28 to TRBJ1-6, with a possible D match to TRBD1 (6 bases). V gave up 5 bases and J gave up 8 bases, with 16 bases separating them. The CDR3 is 15 amino acids. CDR1 and CDR2 (germline): MDHEN, SYDVKM. The CDR3: CASSTYRVRYSPLHF. The CDR3 nucleotides read TGTGCCAGCAGTACCTACAGGGTTAGGTATTCACCCCTCCACTTT.

The V and J genes are TRBV27 and TRBJ2-3; 10 bases are shared with TRBD2. This CDR3 is built from 16 residues. CDR1 and CDR2 (germline): MNHEY, SMNVEV (reference sequence). Germline trimming cut 7 bases from V and 6 bases from J; bases unmatched to any gene: 13. The CDR3 here is CASNRGAGGPGDTQYF. Here the CDR3 DNA reads TGTGCCAGCAACAGGGGAGCGGGAGGGCCGGGGGATACGCAGTATTTT.

This clonotype was seen many times. V and J are TRBV5-1 and TRBJ2-1, with TRBD2 matching 10 bases. Germline trimming cut 5 bases from V and 0 bases from J; bases unmatched to any gene: 8. The CDR3 totals 17 residues. Germline CDR1 reads SGHRS; CDR2 reads YFSETQ. The CDR3 reads CASRWTSGRSSYNEQFF. Written as DNA, the CDR3 is TGCGCCAGCAGATGGACTAGCGGCCGTAGCTCCTACAATGAGCAGTTCTTC.

This clonotype was seen at least ten times. The junction does not match germline at one end; this may be a read error. V gene TRBV20-1 combines with J gene TRBJ2-7, with D unclear. CDR1 DFQATT and CDR2 SNEGSKA come from the germline V gene (reference sequence). CDR3 length equals 12 residues. In DNA form, the CDR3 reads TGCAGTGCTGGAGACCCGACCTACGAGCAGTACTTC. Translated, it gives CSAGDPTYEQYF.

This clonotype has a count of ten or more. CDR3 protein: CASSLVPGPYNEQFF. CDR3 coding DNA: TGTGCCAGCAGCTTAGTCCCAGGGCCCTACAATGAGCAGTTCTTC. V gene TRBV7-9 combines with J gene TRBJ2-1, with D maybe TRBD1 (5 bases). Trimming took off 1 base at V and 2 bases at J, with 9 bases between the two ends. The germline CDR1 and CDR2 sequences are SEHNR and FQNEAQ (reference sequence). The CDR3 is 15 residues long.

The chain has TRBV7-9 and TRBJ1-4, with 7 bases matching TRBD1. This CDR3 is 14 amino acids long. The trim removed 5 bases at V and 4 bases at J, leaving 4 bases unmatched. Per germline, CDR1 SEHNR and CDR2 FQNEAQ (reference sequence). CDR3 residues: CASSTGQINEKLFF. As DNA, the CDR3 is TGTGCCAGCAGCACGGGACAGATTAATGAAAAACTGTTTTTT.